This TCR beta chain stems from a study of regulatory and conventional T cells in RAG deficiency. Remarks on this clone: Its target is unknown.

Genomic DNA came from blood conventional CD4+ T cells gated CD25-low CD127-high. Clones were sequenced by immunoSEQ multiplex PCR, and TCRdb holds only the in-frame ones, with some missing. This table holds 40,000 to 55,000 clones, about 90% found once. CDR1 and CDR2 from the germline V gene are SGHVS and FQNEAQ. This CDR3 has 12 residues. Trimming took 0 bases from V and 11 from J, leaving 9 bases between them. Regarding the study as a whole: Omenn patients showed >80% Treg-Tconv overlap and shorter CDR3 lengths. Control T-cell subsets had markedly higher Shannon entropy and lower Simpson indices than RAG-deficient patients. Sorted Omenn CD25-high CD127-low cells may not be bona fide Tregs.

The data were also submitted as part of a second study, on regulatory T cells. That paper adds: Primers: 52 TRBV forward and 13 TRBJ reverse. In patients, unique TRB V-J pairs were restricted and V/J usage skewed, especially in Tregs.

This receptor was identified in a human donor in good health. The rearrangement joins TRBV7-8 to TRBJ2-3; tentatively, D is TRBD2 (6 bases). What was sequenced was CD4+ effector T cells sorted from blood. CDR3 region: CASSLASGWQYF. Here the CDR3 DNA reads TGTGCCAGCAGCTTAGCGAGCGGGTGGCAGTATTTT.